This T cell receptor (beta chain) originates from a study of blood T cell repertoires in COVID-19. Repertoires were generated with immunoSEQ multiplex PCR, while TCRdb's copy carries only in-frame clones and drops some. The repertoire holds over 35,000 clones, with roughly 80% as singletons. This CDR3 comprises 16 residues. This TCR was recovered from a human donor with acute or convalescent COVID-19. The donor label of this sample is uncertain. This chain uses TRBV21-1 with TRBJ1-2; the D call of TRBD1 is as the table states it, not checked on the DNA. TRBV21-1 counts as a pseudogene. The sequencing sample was made of peripheral blood. This CDR3 is CASCRDRGHTNYGYTF. Here the CDR3 DNA reads TGTGCCAGCTGCCGGGACAGGGGGCATACTAACTATGGCTACACCTTC.